This section outlines one T cell receptor beta chain sequence together with its context. The data derive from a study of blood T cell repertoires in COVID-19. Study overall: The samples span acute and convalescent COVID-19 from the United States, Italy and Spain.

In the original analysis: Nucleated cell counts were estimated from reference gene primer amplification. Generated by immunoSEQ multiplex PCR, the TCRdb table keeps only in-frame clones and is missing some. The V and J calls and the clone size are those of that table, but D and trimming were determined from the DNA. The data contain approximately 130,000 clones, around four fifths of them seen just once; the ten biggest clones take up 20% to 25%. This CDR3 spans 15 amino acids. Germline trimming cut 3 bases from V and 8 bases from J; bases unmatched to any gene: 8. The germline CDR1 and CDR2 sequences are MNHEY and SMNVEV (reference sequence).

The TCR sequence derives from a man older than 75 with acute or convalescent COVID-19. Sequenced sample: peripheral blood. This sequence joins TRBV27 and TRBJ1-4, with 8 bases that match TRBD1. Here the CDR3 DNA reads TGTGCCAGCAGTTTCTCAGACAGGGGTCGAGAAAAACTGTTTTTT. This translates into CASSFSDRGREKLFF.